This TCR beta chain is drawn from a study of read filtering for tumor transcriptome and immune sequencing. Study details: Mean patient age was roughly 66 years, range roughly 45 to 80; around 16 male, some 15 female. Findings and limits, study-wide: Correlation between methods rose after single-read clonotypes were removed.

Bone marrow was sampled from every patient at the time of active disease. This clonotype came up a few times. Antigen specificity is unknown. Between the trimmed V and J ends, which lost 1 base and 2 bases, there was a span of 15 bases. CDR1 is LGHDT, CDR2 YNNKEL, per germline (reference sequence). The CDR3 totals 16 residues. Molecular barcoded adaptors covering alpha/delta and beta/gamma chains were used on approximately 400 ng RNA. Via MiXCR, TCRdb re-called the reads, giving one row per CDR3 protein. The sample includes some 130,000 distinct CDR3 sequences, over 10% of them seen just once. V and J are TRBV3-1 and TRBJ2-7; D call uncertain. The receptor comes from a donor older than 35 with multiple myeloma. The sample consisted of a population of CD138-negative cells sorted from bone marrow. CDR3: CASSQGRAEGAYEQYF. CDR3 in DNA: TGTGCCAGCAGCCAAGGCCGAGCCGAAGGAGCCTACGAGCAGTACTTC.